The text below deals with one T cell receptor beta chain. Its specific antigen is unknown. The record has no base qualities; no much larger clone is one base away. TCR beta VDJ combination and CDR3 sequence profiling used genomic DNA as the template. An Illumina HiSeq 2000 was the platform used for TCR repertoire sequencing. The authors' analysis ran thus. Repertoire assessment relied on Simpson's diversity index, CDR3 size and DJ length profiles, and TRBV/TRBJ rearrangement plots. The immunodominant clone was defined as the most abundant DNA sequence in deep sequencing data. CDR3 amino acid sequences were screened for sharing across subjects and were compared with published repertoires and the VDJdb database. TCRdb applied fastp at Q25 and MiXCR to the public reads, then kept only in-frame beta chains. For every CDR3 protein sequence, its rows merge into one entry that carries the most common genes and DNA. The authors' filters were not applied to this entry. The table for this sample lists a few hundred thousand distinct CDR3 sequences; 55% to 60% of them were counted only once. The biggest ten clones account for roughly 8% of the sample.

The data are from a study of CD8+CD57+ T cells in acquired aplastic anemia (dated by TCRdb to the late 2010s). General notes on the study: DNA extracted from sorted CD4+ and CD8+ cells had a mean of roughly 3.3 ug, with a range of roughly 0.19 to 27.4 ug. Summary of the overall study and its limitations: Between patients and healthy controls, no significant difference in CD8+ Simpson's diversity was found (P=0.060). Roughly 29 CD8+ CDR3 sequences were found in both patients and controls but appeared to be highly expressed in patients and within the immunodominant clones of the patients.

Trimming at the junction amounts to 0 bases on V and 6 bases on J, and the germline ends lie 10 bases apart. Taken from cysteine to phenylalanine, the CDR3 has 14 residues. Only the CDR3 region is kept as DNA, spanning 42 bases read in frame from base 1. Based on the germline V gene, the CDR1 and CDR2 sequences are KGHDR and SFDVKD. The study deep-sequenced TCR repertoires of sorted CD4+ and CD8+ blood T cells from severe aplastic anemia patients and healthy subjects. Ficoll-Paque density gradient centrifugation was used to isolate peripheral blood mononuclear cells. Before DNA extraction, CD4+ and CD8+ T cells were sorted with FACS or magnetic beads.

This sequence was found in a human donor with severe aplastic anemia or a healthy control (not recorded which). Sequenced: sorted CD4+, CD8+, or CD8+CD57+ T cells (not recorded which) from PBMCs. The V and J segments used are TRBV24-1 and TRBJ1-2, with TRBD1 perhaps the D gene, on 5 matching bases. The CDR3 protein is CATSDLWQGDGYTF. The DNA is as follows: TGTGCCACCAGTGATTTGTGGCAGGGTGATGGCTACACCTTC.